Listed here are 7 T cell receptor beta chains from one sample, sequenced in a study of technical replicates of blood from several donors. The data were produced by immunoSEQ multiplex PCR, yet TCRdb's version contains in-frame clones alone and is incomplete. Counted here are around 100,000 clones, approximately 96% occurring once; the ten biggest clones make up about 0.36%. The sequencing input was T cells isolated from PBMCs. All receptors derive from a human donor in good health.

The chain couples TRBV5-1 to TRBJ2-3; possibly TRBD1 for D (5 bases). CDR1 and CDR2 from the germline V gene are SGHRS and YFSETQ. The V gene lost 1 base and the J gene lost 0 bases, with 9 bases spanning the gap. The CDR3 is 15 residues long. The CDR3 DNA sequence: TGCGCCAGCAGCTTGAGGGGCCCTAGCACAGATACGCAGTATTTT. It translates to CASSLRGPSTDTQYF.

The chain uses TRBV4-2 and TRBJ2-1; weak D call: TRBD2 (7 bases). The length of the CDR3 is 15 residues. The V and J ends lost 1 base and 6 bases respectively, with 13 bases between them. Germline V CDR1 and CDR2: LGHNA, YNFKEQ. The CDR3 sequence: CASSQVGGGANEQFF. The DNA of the CDR3 is TGTGCCAGCAGCCAAGTAGGGGGGGGAGCCAATGAGCAGTTCTTC.

The chain joins TRBV25-1 to TRBJ1-4, with TRBD1 matching over 9 bases. Looked up from germline, CDR1 is MGHDK and CDR2 is SYGVNS. V lost 7 bases and J lost 3; bases outside the gene matches: 6. This CDR3 region has 15 residues. The CDR3: CASNWGQGPNEKLFF. In DNA form, the CDR3 reads TGTGCCAGCAACTGGGGACAGGGTCCTAATGAAAAACTGTTTTTT.

V usage is TRBV4-3 and J usage is TRBJ2-1; the match to TRBD2 covers 11 bases. Per germline, CDR1 LGHNA and CDR2 YSLEER. This CDR3 is 16 amino acids long. After removal of 0 bases from V and 7 bases from J, the junction contained 5 bases not matched to a gene. The CDR3 coding sequence is TGCGCCAGCAGCCAAGAGTGGGCTAGCGGGAGGAATGAGCAGTTCTTC. Its protein is CASSQEWASGRNEQFF.

The CDR3 coding sequence is TGCGCCAGCAGCTTGGGGGGCGGGAGCCCCTACGAGCAGTACTTC. The encoded protein is CASSLGGGSPYEQYF. The chain has TRBV5-1 and TRBJ2-7, with TRBD2 identical over 7 bases. V gave up 0 bases and J gave up 2 bases; unmatched junction bases: 5. The CDR3 length is 15 residues. Germline V lookup: CDR1 SGHRS, CDR2 YFSETQ.

The chain joins TRBV7-6 to TRBJ2-7; 9 nucleotides line up with TRBD1. The germline gives CDR1 SGHVS, CDR2 FNYEAQ. CDR3 size: 14 residues. J was trimmed by 7 bases and V by 3 bases; bases with no gene match: 7. In nucleotides, the CDR3 is TGTGCCAGCAGCTTTCCGGGACAGGGTAGAGAGCAGTACTTC. Its translation is CASSFPGQGREQYF.

The rearrangement uses TRBV30 and TRBJ1-1; maybe TRBD1 (5 bases). CDR1 and CDR2 from the germline V gene are GTSNPN and SVGIG (reference sequence). The CDR3 sequence is 16 residues long. V lost 0 bases and J 3 bases, leaving 17 bases between the germline ends. The CDR3 nucleotides read TGTGCCTGGAGTGTACCCCAGGGCGGGGGGGACACTGAAGCTTTCTTT. This codes for CAWSVPQGGGDTEAFF.